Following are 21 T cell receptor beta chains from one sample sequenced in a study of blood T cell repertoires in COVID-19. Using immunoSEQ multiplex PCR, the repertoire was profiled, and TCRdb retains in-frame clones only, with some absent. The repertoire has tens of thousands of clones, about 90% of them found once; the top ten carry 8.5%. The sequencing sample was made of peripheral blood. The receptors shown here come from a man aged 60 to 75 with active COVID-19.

The CDR3 reads CASSVAGGPSGELFF. Written as DNA, the CDR3 is TGTGCCAGTAGTGTAGCGGGAGGGCCTAGCGGGGAGCTGTTTTTT. V and J are TRBV19 and TRBJ2-2, with 11 bases fitting TRBD2. V trimming: 5 bases; J trimming: 7 bases; junction bases outside the gene matches: 6. Germline V gene lookup returns CDR1 LNHDA and CDR2 SQIVND (reference sequence). The CDR3 is made up of 15 amino acids.

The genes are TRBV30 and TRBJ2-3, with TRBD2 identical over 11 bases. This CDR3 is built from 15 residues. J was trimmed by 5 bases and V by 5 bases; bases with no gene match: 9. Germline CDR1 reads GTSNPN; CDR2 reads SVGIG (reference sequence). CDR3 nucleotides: TGTGCCTGGGGGGTAGCGGGAGGGCCTAGAGATACGCAGTATTTT. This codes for CAWGVAGGPRDTQYF.

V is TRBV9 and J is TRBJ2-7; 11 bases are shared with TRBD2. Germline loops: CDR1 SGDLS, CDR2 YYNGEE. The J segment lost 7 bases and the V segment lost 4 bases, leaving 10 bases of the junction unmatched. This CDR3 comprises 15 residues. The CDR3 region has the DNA TGTGCCAGCAGCCCCATAGCGGGAGGGCCGAAGGAGCAGTACTTC. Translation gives CASSPIAGGPKEQYF.

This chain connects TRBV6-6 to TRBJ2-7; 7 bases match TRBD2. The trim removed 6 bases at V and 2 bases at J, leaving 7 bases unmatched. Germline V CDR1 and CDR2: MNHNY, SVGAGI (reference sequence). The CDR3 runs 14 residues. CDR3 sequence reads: CASSFGLGTYEQYF. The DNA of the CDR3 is TGTGCCAGCAGCTTTGGACTAGGTACCTACGAGCAGTACTTC.

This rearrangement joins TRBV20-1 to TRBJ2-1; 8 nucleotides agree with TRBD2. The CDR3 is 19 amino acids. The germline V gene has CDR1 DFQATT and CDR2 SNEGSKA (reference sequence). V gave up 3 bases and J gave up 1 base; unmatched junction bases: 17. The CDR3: CSASPFQASGPRSYNEQFF. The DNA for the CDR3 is TGCAGTGCTAGTCCCTTTCAAGCTAGCGGGCCACGATCCTACAATGAGCAGTTCTTC.

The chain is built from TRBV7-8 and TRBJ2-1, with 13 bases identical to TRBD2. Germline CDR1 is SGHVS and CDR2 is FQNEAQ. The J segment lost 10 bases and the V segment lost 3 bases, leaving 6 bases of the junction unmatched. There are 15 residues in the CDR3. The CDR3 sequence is CASSFPTSGRGEQFF. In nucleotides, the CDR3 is TGTGCCAGCAGCTTCCCTACTAGCGGGAGGGGGGAGCAGTTCTTC.

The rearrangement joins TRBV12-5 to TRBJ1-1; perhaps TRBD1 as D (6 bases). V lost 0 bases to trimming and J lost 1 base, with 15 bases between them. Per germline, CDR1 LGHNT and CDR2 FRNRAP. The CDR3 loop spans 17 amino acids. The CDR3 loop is CASGLVTRLQGNTEAFF. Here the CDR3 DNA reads TGTGCTAGTGGTTTGGTAACCAGGCTACAGGGGAACACTGAAGCTTTCTTT.

For the CDR3, the DNA is TGTGCCAGCAGTGAAGCCGGACTAGCGAACCCCGGGTACGAGCAGTACTTC. The encoded protein is CASSEAGLANPGYEQYF. J is TRBJ2-7 and V is TRBV2, with 9 bases matching TRBD2. Germline CDR1 and CDR2: SNHLY and FYNNEI. The trim removed 0 bases at V and 4 bases at J, leaving 10 bases unmatched. The CDR3 runs to 17 residues. The full variable domain, rest sourced from reference TRBV2 and TRBJ2-7, is EPEVTQTPSHQVTQMGQEVILRCVPISNHLYFYWYRQILGQKVEFLVSFYNNEISEKSEIFDDQFSVERPDGSNFTLKIRSTKLEDSAMYFCASSEAGLANPGYEQYFGPGTRLTVT.

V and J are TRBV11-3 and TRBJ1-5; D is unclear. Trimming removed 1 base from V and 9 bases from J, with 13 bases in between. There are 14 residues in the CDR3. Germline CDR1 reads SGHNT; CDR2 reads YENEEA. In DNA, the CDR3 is TGTGCCAGCAGCTTAGTAATCGGGGATTGGCCCCAGCATTTT. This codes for CASSLVIGDWPQHF.

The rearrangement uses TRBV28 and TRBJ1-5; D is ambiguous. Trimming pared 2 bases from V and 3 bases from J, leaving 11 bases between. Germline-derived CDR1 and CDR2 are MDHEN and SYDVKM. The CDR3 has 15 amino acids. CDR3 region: CASSLPGSNNQPQHF. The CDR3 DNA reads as TGTGCCAGCAGTTTACCCGGTAGTAACAATCAGCCCCAGCATTTT.

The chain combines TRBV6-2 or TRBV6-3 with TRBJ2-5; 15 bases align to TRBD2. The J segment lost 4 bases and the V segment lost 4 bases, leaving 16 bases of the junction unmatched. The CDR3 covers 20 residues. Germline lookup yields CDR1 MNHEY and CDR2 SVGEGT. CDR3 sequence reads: CASSSPRTSGRAAVGETQYF. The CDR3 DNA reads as TGTGCCAGCAGTTCCCCCCGGACTAGCGGGAGGGCCGCGGTTGGAGAGACCCAGTACTTC.

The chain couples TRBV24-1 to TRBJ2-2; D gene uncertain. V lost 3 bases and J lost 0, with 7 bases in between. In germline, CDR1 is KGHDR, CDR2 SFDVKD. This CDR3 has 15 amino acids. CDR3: CATSDVSANTGELFF. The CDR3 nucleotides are TGTGCCACCAGTGATGTATCTGCGAACACCGGGGAGCTGTTTTTT.

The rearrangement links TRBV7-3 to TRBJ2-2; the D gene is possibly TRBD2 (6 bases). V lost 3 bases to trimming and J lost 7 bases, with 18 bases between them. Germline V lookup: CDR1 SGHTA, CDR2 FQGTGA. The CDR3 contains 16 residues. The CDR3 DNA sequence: TGTGCCAGCAGCTTTCAGGCGCGGCGGGGAGGCGGGGAGCTGTTTTTT. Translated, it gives CASSFQARRGGGELFF.

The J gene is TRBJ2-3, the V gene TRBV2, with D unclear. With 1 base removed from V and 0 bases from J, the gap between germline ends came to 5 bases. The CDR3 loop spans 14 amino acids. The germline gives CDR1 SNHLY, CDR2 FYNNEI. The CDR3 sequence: CASSEEQSTDTQYF. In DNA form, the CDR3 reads TGTGCCAGCAGTGAAGAACAGAGCACAGATACGCAGTATTTT.

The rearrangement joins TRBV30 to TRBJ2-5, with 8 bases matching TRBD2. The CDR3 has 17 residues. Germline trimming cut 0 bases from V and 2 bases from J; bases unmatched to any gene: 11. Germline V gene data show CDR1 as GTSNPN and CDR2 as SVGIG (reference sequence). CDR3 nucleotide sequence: TGTGCCTGGAGTGTACCGGGTCTGACTAGCGATCAAGAGACCCAGTACTTC. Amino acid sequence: CAWSVPGLTSDQETQYF. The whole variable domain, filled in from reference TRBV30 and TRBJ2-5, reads SQTIHQWPATLVQPVGSPLSLECTVEGTSNPNLYWYRQAAGRGLQLLFYSVGIGQISSEVPQNLSASRPQDRQFILSSKKLLLSDSGFYLCAWSVPGLTSDQETQYFGPGTRLLVL.

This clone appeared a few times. The CDR3 nucleotides are TGTGCCACCGACAGGGGAGTAGACAATGAGCAGTTCTTC. Its translation is CATDRGVDNEQFF. The rearrangement links TRBV10-3 to TRBJ2-1; 8 bases are a match to TRBD1. The ends lost 10 bases at V and 5 bases at J; junction bases unmatched: 7. CDR1 is ENHRY and CDR2 is SYGVKD in the germline V gene. The CDR3 spans 13 residues.

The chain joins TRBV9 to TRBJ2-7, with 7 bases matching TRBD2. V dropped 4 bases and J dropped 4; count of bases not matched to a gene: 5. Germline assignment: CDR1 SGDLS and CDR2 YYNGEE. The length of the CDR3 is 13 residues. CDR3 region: CASSPRGEYEQYF. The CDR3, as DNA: TGTGCCAGCAGCCCTCGGGGGGAATACGAGCAGTACTTC.

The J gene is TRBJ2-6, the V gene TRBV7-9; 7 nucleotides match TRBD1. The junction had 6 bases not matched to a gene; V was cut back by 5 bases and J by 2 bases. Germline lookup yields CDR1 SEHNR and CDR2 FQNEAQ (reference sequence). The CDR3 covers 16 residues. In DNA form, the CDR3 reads TGTGCCAGCAGCCCCGACAGGGTAGCTGGGGCCAACGTCCTGACTTTC. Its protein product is CASSPDRVAGANVLTF.

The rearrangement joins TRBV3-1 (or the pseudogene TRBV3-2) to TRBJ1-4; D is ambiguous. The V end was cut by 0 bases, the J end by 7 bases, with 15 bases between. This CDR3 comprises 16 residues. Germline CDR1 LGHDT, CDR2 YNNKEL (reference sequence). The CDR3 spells CASSQDLGVAGEKLFF. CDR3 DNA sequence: TGTGCCAGCAGCCAAGATCTTGGGGTAGCGGGTGAAAAACTGTTTTTT.

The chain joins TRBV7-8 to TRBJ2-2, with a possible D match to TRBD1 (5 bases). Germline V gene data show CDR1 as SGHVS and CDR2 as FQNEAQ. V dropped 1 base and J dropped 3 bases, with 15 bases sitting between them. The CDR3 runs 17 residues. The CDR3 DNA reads TGTGCCAGCAGCTTAGAGTTTGGACAAGGTTACACCGGGGAGCTGTTTTTT. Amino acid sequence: CASSLEFGQGYTGELFF.

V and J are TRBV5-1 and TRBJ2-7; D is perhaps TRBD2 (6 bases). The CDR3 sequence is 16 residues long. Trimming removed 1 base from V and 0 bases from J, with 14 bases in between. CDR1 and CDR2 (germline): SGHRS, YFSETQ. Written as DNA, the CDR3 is TGCGCCAGCAGCTTGTGGCCAGCGGGTAGCTCCTACGAGCAGTACTTC. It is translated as CASSLWPAGSSYEQYF.